The 23 T cell receptor beta chains listed next were all sequenced from one sample in a study of blood T cells in healthy people across ages. For the second PCR, which ran for 7 to 11 cycles, a sample-barcoded 5' primer and a J-beta primer mix were used. TCRdb reanalysed the 5' RACE reads using MiXCR and keeps one entry per CDR3 protein. This sample has some 1.7 million distinct CDR3 sequences, with over 25% found just once. Sequences were obtained from blood. The receptors shown here come from a woman aged 30 to 39 in good health.

On this clonotype itself: A much larger clone differs by one base, so this may be a read error. This chain links TRBV7-2 with TRBJ2-7, with 7 bases aligning to TRBD1. Trimming removed 7 bases from V and 4 bases from J; junction bases left unmatched: 7. This CDR3 region has 13 residues. CDR1 and CDR2 (germline): SGHTA, FQGNSA. In nucleotides, the CDR3 is TGTGCCAGCACCGAATCAGGGGGTTACGAGCAGTACTTC. This sequence encodes CASTESGGYEQYF. The full variable domain, its missing parts supplied by reference TRBV7-2 and TRBJ2-7, is GAGVSQSPSNKVTEKGKDVELRCDPISGHTALYWYRQSLGQGLEFLIYFQGNSAPDKSGLPSDRFSAERTGGSVSTLTIQRTQQEDSAVYLCASTESGGYEQYFGPGTRLTVT.

At least ten counts were recorded for this clonotype. The chain combines TRBV5-1 with TRBJ2-3; no firm D call. Per germline, CDR1 SGHRS and CDR2 YFSETQ. The CDR3 length is 15 residues. V dropped 2 bases and J dropped 3 bases, with 13 bases sitting between them. Here the CDR3 reads CASSFTSGGTDTQYF. CDR3 nucleotide sequence: TGCGCCAGCAGCTTCACGTCTGGCGGAACAGATACGCAGTATTTT.

This clonotype was seen at least ten times. The chain joins TRBV20-1 to TRBJ2-1; 9 positions match TRBD2. The CDR3 is 13 residues long. Germline lookup yields CDR1 DFQATT and CDR2 SNEGSKA (reference sequence). In DNA, the CDR3 is TGCAGCGTTGGGACTAGCCGGTACAATGAGCAGTTCTTC. Translation: CSVGTSRYNEQFF.

This clonotype showed up many times. The V gene is TRBV7-3, the J gene TRBJ2-7, with D possibly matching TRBD2 (6 bases). In germline, CDR1 is SGHTA, CDR2 FQGTGA. Trimming cost V 9 bases and J 1 base, with 16 bases left between them. The CDR3 contains 14 residues. The CDR3 protein is CARDSRGESYEQYF. The CDR3 coding sequence is TGTGCCAGGGACTCGCGGGGCGAATCCTACGAGCAGTACTTC.

As DNA, the CDR3 is TGTGCCAGCAGCAACCGGGACTCAACCCTCTACAATGAGCAGTTCTTC. The encoded protein is CASSNRDSTLYNEQFF. V usage is TRBV28 and J usage is TRBJ2-1, with TRBD2 as a possible D gene (6 bases). V lost 6 bases, J lost 3 bases, and 18 bases lay in between. This CDR3 has 16 amino acids. CDR1 MDHEN and CDR2 SYDVKM come from the germline V gene. Filled out from reference TRBV28 and TRBJ2-1, the complete variable domain reads DVKVTQSSRYLVKRTGEKVFLECVQDMDHENMFWYRQDPGLGLRLIYFSYDVKMKEKGDIPEGYSVSREKKERFSLILESASTNQTSMYLCASSNRDSTLYNEQFFGPGTRLTVL.

This clonotype has more than one count but fewer than ten. The genes are TRBV5-5 and TRBJ2-7, with D perhaps matching TRBD2 (5 bases). This CDR3 comprises 13 residues. Germline CDR1 is SGHKS and CDR2 is YYEKEE (reference sequence). V gave up 6 bases and J gave up 5 bases, with 15 bases separating them. CDR3 residues: CASTPGIPNEQYF. CDR3 DNA: TGTGCCAGCACCCCGGGAATCCCCAACGAGCAGTACTTC.

Note on this clonotype: Sequence at one end of the junction differs from germline and may be a read error. This chain connects TRBV6-6 to TRBJ1-5; TRBD1 matches 9 bases. CDR1 and CDR2 (germline): MNHNY, SVGAGI (reference sequence). There are 16 residues in the CDR3. CDR3 amino acids: CSSSYGTTGGDQPQHF. CDR3 in DNA: TGTTCCAGCAGTTACGGGACGACAGGGGGGGATCAGCCCCAGCATTTT.

This clonotype was counted between two and nine times. V usage is TRBV5-1 and J usage is TRBJ2-1; D ambiguous. V was pared by 5 bases and J by 7 bases, with 16 bases between. The CDR3 has 14 amino acids. The germline CDR1 and CDR2 sequences are SGHRS and YFSETQ. The CDR3 DNA reads as TGCGCCAGCAGTGGTGCTACACGTCGGAATGAGCAGTTCTTC. Its translation: CASSGATRRNEQFF. Complete variable domain (other parts from reference TRBV5-1 and TRBJ2-1): KAGVTQTPRYLIKTRGQQVTLSCSPISGHRSVSWYQQTPGQGLQFLFEYFSETQRNKGNFPGRFSGRQFSNSRSEMNVSTLELGDSALYLCASSGATRRNEQFFGPGTRLTVL.

This chain links TRBV7-9 with TRBJ2-6; D is perhaps TRBD2 (5 bases). Germline CDR1 reads SEHNR; CDR2 reads FQNEAQ (reference sequence). There are 17 residues in the CDR3. V was trimmed by 4 bases and J by 0 bases, leaving 13 bases between them. CDR3 region: CASSSTNGDSGANVLTF. In DNA, the CDR3 is TGTGCCAGCAGCTCAACAAACGGGGACTCTGGGGCCAACGTCCTGACTTTC.

This clonotype was counted a few times. This rearrangement joins TRBV2 to TRBJ1-6; D unresolved. CDR1 and CDR2 from the germline V gene are SNHLY and FYNNEI. The CDR3 is 14 residues long. V shed 4 bases and J shed 4 bases, with 8 bases lying between them. CDR3 residues: CASSVRRYNSPLHF. In DNA form, the CDR3 reads TGTGCCAGCAGTGTGCGGCGGTATAATTCACCCCTCCACTTT.

This chain connects TRBV6-5 to TRBJ2-1; 8 nucleotides match TRBD2. The CDR3 runs to 15 residues. Germline V gene data show CDR1 as MNHEY and CDR2 as SVGAGI. The J segment lost 4 bases and the V segment lost 2 bases, leaving 4 bases of the junction unmatched. The CDR3, as DNA: TGTGCCAGCAGTTACGGGCGGGGGGAATACAATGAGCAGTTCTTC. Translated: CASSYGRGEYNEQFF.

The chain carries TRBV5-5 and TRBJ2-1, with a possible D match to TRBD1 (6 bases). Between the trimmed V and J ends, which lost 0 bases and 9 bases, there was a span of 22 bases. Per germline, CDR1 SGHKS and CDR2 YYEKEE (reference sequence). The CDR3 is made up of 17 amino acids. The CDR3 DNA reads TGTGCCAGCAGCTTGGTGGCAGGGGAGCCGGGCGGTAGTGAGCAGTTCTTC. Protein product: CASSLVAGEPGGSEQFF.

This clonotype was counted between two and nine times. A single base separates this from a much larger clone, so it may be a read error. The chain couples TRBV29-1 to TRBJ2-1; maybe TRBD2 (6 bases). The CDR3 has 11 amino acids. Per germline, CDR1 SQVTM and CDR2 ANQGSEA. V lost 4 bases and J lost 7, with 8 bases in between. The CDR3 DNA follows: TGCAGCGTTGTGGCGGGGAATGAGCAGTTCTTC. Protein: CSVVAGNEQFF.

This clonotype was seen more than once but under ten times. This rearrangement joins TRBV25-1 to TRBJ2-1, with TRBD2 as a possible D gene (7 bases). CDR1 MGHDK and CDR2 SYGVNS come from the germline V gene. Trimming shortened V by 5 bases and J by 10 bases, and 18 bases separated the two germline ends. There are 14 residues in the CDR3. The CDR3 bases are TGTGCCAGCAGTTCCCCTGGGGGGGCGCAAGAGCAGTTCTTC. Translation: CASSSPGGAQEQFF.

This clonotype was detected ten times or more. V usage is TRBV29-1 and J usage is TRBJ2-5, with 12 bases fitting TRBD2. The CDR3 contains 13 residues. Germline V CDR1 and CDR2: SQVTM, ANQGSEA. V shed 6 bases and J 4 bases; nucleotides not matched to a gene: 3. The CDR3 DNA is TGCAGCGTGGGGGGACTAGCGGGAGAGACCCAGTACTTC. Protein sequence: CSVGGLAGETQYF.

This clonotype was found a few times. V usage is TRBV7-2 and J usage is TRBJ1-5; tentatively, D is TRBD1 (5 bases). The germline V gene has CDR1 SGHTA and CDR2 FQGNSA. This CDR3 has 17 residues. Trimming took off 4 bases at V and 0 bases at J, with 16 bases between the two ends. The CDR3 DNA reads TGTGCCAGCAGCTATCAACCTCAGGGATATAGCAATCAGCCCCAGCATTTT. Residues: CASSYQPQGYSNQPQHF.

This chain joins TRBV29-1 and TRBJ1-4; no reliable D call. There are 14 residues in the CDR3. The V gene's germline CDR1 is SQVTM and CDR2 ANQGSEA. V was shortened by 4 bases and J by 7 bases, with 16 bases between the two germline ends. CDR3 residues: CSVGISGGGEKLFF. The CDR3 nucleotides read TGCAGCGTTGGCATCTCGGGAGGTGGTGAAAAACTGTTTTTT.

V is TRBV20-1 and J is TRBJ1-1; D gene unclear. The CDR3 sequence is 14 residues long. Trimming took 4 bases from V and 1 from J, leaving 13 bases between them. Germline CDR1 DFQATT, CDR2 SNEGSKA (reference sequence). The CDR3, as DNA: TGCAGTGCTATAGCCCTTTGGGGGAACACTGAAGCTTTCTTT. Translated, it gives CSAIALWGNTEAFF.

This rearrangement joins TRBV15 to TRBJ1-5, with unresolved D. Per germline, CDR1 LNHNV and CDR2 YYDKDF (reference sequence). The V end was cut by 0 bases, the J end by 2 bases, with 11 bases between. The CDR3 extends over 16 amino acids. Here the CDR3 reads CATSREWGMGNQPQHF. The CDR3 DNA reads as TGTGCCACCAGCAGAGAGTGGGGAATGGGCAATCAGCCCCAGCATTTT.

This clonotype was counted only a few times. The V and J genes are TRBV27 and TRBJ2-7; TRBD1 agrees at 8 bases. Losses at the gene ends were 2 bases for V and 5 bases for J; bases not matched to a gene: 8. The CDR3 has 15 residues. Germline lookup yields CDR1 MNHEY and CDR2 SMNVEV (reference sequence). The CDR3 nucleotides are TGTGCCAGCAGTTTAACAGGACAGGGAGTCCACGAGCAGTACTTC. Translation: CASSLTGQGVHEQYF.

This clonotype has a single count. This may stem from a read error, because a much larger clone lies one nucleotide away. The V call is TRBV6-5, the J call TRBJ1-1, with D maybe TRBD1 (5 bases). V gave up 6 bases and J gave up 4 bases, with 12 bases separating them. This CDR3 spans 13 amino acids. CDR1 and CDR2 from the germline V gene are MNHEY and SVGAGI. Written as DNA, the CDR3 is TGTGCCAGCAGACGGATAGGGGCCACTGAAGCTTTCTTT. The encoded protein is CASRRIGATEAFF.

This clonotype was recorded at least ten times. The V gene is TRBV4-2, the J gene TRBJ2-3, with no clear D. CDR3 length: 15 residues. The V end was cut by 0 bases, the J end by 2 bases, with 9 bases between. Germline lookup yields CDR1 LGHNA and CDR2 YNFKEQ. CDR3: CASSQDGRSTDTQYF. The CDR3 DNA reads as TGTGCCAGCAGCCAAGATGGCCGGTCCACAGATACGCAGTATTTT.

The V and J genes are TRBV29-1 and TRBJ1-2; TRBD1 might be the D (6 bases). Germline CDR1 is SQVTM and CDR2 is ANQGSEA. V was trimmed by 4 bases and J by 8 bases, leaving 20 bases between them. CDR3 length: 14 amino acids. The CDR3 DNA follows: TGCAGCGTTGCACTCGGACAGCCTTCCGGGGGCTACACCTTC. Protein product: CSVALGQPSGGYTF.